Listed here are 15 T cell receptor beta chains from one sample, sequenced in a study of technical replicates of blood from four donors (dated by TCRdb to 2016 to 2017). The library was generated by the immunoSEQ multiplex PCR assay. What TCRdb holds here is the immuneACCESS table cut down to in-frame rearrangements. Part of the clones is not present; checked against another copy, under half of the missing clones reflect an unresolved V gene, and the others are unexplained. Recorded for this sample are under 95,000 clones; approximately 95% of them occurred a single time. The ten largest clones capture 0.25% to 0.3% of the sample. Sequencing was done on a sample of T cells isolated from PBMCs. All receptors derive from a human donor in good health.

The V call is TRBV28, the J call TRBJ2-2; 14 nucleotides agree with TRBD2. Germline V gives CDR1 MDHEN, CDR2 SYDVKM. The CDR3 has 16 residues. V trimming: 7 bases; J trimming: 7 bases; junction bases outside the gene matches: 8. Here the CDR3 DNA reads TGTGCCAGCATTGAGACTAGCGGGAGGGCCGGCGGGGAGCTGTTTTTT. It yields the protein CASIETSGRAGGELFF.

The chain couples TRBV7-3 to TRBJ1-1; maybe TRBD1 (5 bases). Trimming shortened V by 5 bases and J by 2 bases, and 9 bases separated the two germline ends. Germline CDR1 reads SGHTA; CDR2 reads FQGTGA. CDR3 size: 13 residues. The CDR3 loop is CASSIQGNTEAFF. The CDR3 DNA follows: TGTGCCAGCAGCATTCAGGGTAACACTGAAGCTTTCTTT.

For the CDR3, the DNA is TGCGCCAGCAGCTTCGGGACAGGGTCCTACGAGCAGTACTTC. This encodes CASSFGTGSYEQYF. This chain connects TRBV5-1 to TRBJ2-7; 9 bases match TRBD1. The CDR3 loop spans 14 amino acids. Looked up from germline, CDR1 is SGHRS and CDR2 is YFSETQ. With V trimmed by 2 bases and J by 1 base, 1 base remained unmatched.

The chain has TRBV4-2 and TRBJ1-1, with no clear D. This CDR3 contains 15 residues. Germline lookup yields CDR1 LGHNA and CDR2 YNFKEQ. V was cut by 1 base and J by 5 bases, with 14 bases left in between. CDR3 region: CASSQGTGERTEAFF. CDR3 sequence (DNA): TGTGCCAGCAGCCAAGGGACGGGAGAACGGACTGAAGCTTTCTTT.

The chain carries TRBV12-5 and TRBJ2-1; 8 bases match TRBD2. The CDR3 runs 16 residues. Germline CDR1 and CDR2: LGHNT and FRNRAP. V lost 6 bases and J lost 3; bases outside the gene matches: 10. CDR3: CASGFRIAGSYNEQFF. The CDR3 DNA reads TGTGCTAGTGGCTTCCGAATAGCGGGGAGCTACAATGAGCAGTTCTTC. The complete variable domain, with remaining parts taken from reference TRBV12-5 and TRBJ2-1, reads DARVTQTPRHKVTEMGQEVTMRCQPILGHNTVFWYRQTMMQGLELLAYFRNRAPLDDSGMPKDRFSAEMPDATLATLKIQPSEPRDSAVYFCASGFRIAGSYNEQFFGPGTRLTVL.

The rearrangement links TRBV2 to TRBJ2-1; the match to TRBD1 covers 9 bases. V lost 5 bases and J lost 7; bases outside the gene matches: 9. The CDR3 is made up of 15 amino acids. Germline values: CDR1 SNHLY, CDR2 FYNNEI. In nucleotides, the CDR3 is TGTGCCAGCAGTCGGGGACAGGGCGTCCAGAATGAGCAGTTCTTC. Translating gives CASSRGQGVQNEQFF. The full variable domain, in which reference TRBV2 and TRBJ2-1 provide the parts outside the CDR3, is EPEVTQTPSHQVTQMGQEVILRCVPISNHLYFYWYRQILGQKVEFLVSFYNNEISEKSEIFDDQFSVERPDGSNFTLKIRSTKLEDSAMYFCASSRGQGVQNEQFFGPGTRLTVL.

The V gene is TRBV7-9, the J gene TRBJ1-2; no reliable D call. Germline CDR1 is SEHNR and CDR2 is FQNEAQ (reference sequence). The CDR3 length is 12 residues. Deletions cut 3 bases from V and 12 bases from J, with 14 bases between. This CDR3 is CASSFSRDIHTF. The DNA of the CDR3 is TGTGCCAGCAGCTTTTCCCGGGATATACACACCTTC.

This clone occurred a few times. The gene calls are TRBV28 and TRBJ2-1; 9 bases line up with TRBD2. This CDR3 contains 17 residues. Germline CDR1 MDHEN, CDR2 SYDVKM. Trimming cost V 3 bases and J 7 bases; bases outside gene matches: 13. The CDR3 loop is CASSLAIWTSEDNEQFF. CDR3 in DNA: TGTGCCAGCAGTTTGGCCATCTGGACTAGCGAGGATAATGAGCAGTTCTTC.

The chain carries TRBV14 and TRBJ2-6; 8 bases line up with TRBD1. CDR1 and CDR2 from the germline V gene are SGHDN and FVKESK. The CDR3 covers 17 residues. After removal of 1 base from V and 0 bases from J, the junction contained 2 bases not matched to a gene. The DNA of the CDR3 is TGTGCCAGCAGCCAAGGGACAGGGCGCTCTGGGGCCAACGTCCTGACTTTC. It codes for CASSQGTGRSGANVLTF.

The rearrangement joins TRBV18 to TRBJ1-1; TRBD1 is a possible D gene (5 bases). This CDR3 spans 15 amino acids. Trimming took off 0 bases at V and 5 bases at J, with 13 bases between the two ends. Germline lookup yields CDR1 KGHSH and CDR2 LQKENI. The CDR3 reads CASSPPQGLGTEAFF. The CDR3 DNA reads TGTGCCAGCTCACCACCGCAGGGTTTGGGTACTGAAGCTTTCTTT.

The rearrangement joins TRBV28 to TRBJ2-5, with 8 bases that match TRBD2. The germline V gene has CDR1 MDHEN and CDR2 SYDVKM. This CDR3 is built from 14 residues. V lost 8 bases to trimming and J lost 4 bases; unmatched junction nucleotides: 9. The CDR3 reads CASVGGGTGETQYF. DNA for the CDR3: TGTGCCAGCGTCGGGGGGGGTACGGGAGAGACCCAGTACTTC.

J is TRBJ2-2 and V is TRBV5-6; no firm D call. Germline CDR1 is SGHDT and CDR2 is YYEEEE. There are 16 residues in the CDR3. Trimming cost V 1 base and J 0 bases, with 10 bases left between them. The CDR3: CASSLFQKANTGELFF. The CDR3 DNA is TGTGCCAGCAGCTTGTTCCAGAAAGCGAACACCGGGGAGCTGTTTTTT.

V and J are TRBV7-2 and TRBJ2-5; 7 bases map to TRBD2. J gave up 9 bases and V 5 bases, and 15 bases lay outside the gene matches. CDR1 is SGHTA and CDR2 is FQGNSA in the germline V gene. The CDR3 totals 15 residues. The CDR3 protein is CASSTARLAGRSQYF. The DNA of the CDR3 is TGTGCCAGCAGCACAGCCCGACTAGCCGGGCGGTCCCAGTACTTC.

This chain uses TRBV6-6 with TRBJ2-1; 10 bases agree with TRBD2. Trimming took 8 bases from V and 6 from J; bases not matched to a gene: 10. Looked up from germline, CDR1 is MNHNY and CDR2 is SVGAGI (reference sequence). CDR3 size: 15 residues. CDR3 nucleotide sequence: TGTGCCAGCGAGGACGGACTAGCGGTCTTCAATGAGCAGTTCTTC. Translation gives CASEDGLAVFNEQFF.

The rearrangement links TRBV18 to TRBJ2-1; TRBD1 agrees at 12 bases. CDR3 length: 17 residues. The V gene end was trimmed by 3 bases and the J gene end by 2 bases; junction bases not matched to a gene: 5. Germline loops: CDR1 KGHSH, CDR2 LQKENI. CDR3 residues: CASSPPGTGGPYNEQFF. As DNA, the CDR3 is TGTGCCAGCTCACCTCCCGGGACAGGGGGCCCCTACAATGAGCAGTTCTTC. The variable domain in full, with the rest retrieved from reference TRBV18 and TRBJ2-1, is NAGVMQNPRHLVRRRGQEARLRCSPMKGHSHVYWYRQLPEEGLKFMVYLQKENIIDESGMPKERFSAEFPKEGPSILRIQQVVRGDSAAYFCASSPPGTGGPYNEQFFGPGTRLTVL.